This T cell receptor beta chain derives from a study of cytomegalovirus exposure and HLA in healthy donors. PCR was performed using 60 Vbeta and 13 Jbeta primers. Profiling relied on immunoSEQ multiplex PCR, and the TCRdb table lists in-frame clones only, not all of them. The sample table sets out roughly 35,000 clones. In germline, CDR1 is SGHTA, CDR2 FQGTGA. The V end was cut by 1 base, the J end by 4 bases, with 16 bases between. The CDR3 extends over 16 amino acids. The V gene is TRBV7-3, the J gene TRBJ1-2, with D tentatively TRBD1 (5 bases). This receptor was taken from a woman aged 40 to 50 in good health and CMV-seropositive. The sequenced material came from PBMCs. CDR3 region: CASSLRGGKEGYGYTF. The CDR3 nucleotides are TGTGCCAGCAGCTTAAGGGGGGGTAAAGAAGGCTATGGCTACACCTTC.